This T cell receptor beta chain was captured by sequencing in a study of blood T cell repertoires in COVID-19. Overall study context: T cells, B-cell-depleted T cells, or PBMCs supplied cDNA or gDNA.

In the original workflow: Amplification of reference gene primers was used by the study to estimate nucleated cell counts. TCRdb keeps only in-frame clones here, not all; method: immunoSEQ multiplex PCR. D and trimming were read from the DNA, whereas the V and J calls and clone size are those reported in that table. The repertoire includes over 200,000 clones, around 86% of them detected once, and 15% to 19% sits in the top ten. This CDR3 spans 12 amino acids. In germline, CDR1 is SNHLY, CDR2 FYNNEI. V lost 8 bases and J lost 6, with 14 bases in between. Participants were aged about 18 to 100 years from roughly 25 US areas.

The receptor was isolated from a man aged 18 to 29 who had recovered from COVID-19. The V and J genes are TRBV2 and TRBJ2-7; possibly TRBD1 for D (6 bases). The sample taken for sequencing was PBMCs or T cells enriched from blood (not recorded which). The CDR3 protein is CASGRTVLEQYF. Written as DNA, the CDR3 is TGTGCCAGCGGAAGGACAGTTCTCGAGCAGTACTTC.